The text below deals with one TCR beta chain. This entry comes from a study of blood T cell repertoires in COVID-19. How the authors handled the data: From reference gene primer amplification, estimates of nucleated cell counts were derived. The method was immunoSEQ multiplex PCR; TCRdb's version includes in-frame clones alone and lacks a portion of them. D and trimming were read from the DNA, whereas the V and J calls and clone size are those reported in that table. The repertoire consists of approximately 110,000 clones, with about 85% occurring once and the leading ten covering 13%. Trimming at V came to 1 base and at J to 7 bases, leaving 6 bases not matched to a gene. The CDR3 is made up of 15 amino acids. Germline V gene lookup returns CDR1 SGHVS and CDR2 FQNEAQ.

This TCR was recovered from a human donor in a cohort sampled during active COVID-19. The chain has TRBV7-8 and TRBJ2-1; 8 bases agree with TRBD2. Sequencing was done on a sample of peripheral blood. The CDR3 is CASSLGTSPTNEQFF. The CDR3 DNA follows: TGTGCCAGCAGCTTAGGGACTAGCCCCACGAATGAGCAGTTCTTC.